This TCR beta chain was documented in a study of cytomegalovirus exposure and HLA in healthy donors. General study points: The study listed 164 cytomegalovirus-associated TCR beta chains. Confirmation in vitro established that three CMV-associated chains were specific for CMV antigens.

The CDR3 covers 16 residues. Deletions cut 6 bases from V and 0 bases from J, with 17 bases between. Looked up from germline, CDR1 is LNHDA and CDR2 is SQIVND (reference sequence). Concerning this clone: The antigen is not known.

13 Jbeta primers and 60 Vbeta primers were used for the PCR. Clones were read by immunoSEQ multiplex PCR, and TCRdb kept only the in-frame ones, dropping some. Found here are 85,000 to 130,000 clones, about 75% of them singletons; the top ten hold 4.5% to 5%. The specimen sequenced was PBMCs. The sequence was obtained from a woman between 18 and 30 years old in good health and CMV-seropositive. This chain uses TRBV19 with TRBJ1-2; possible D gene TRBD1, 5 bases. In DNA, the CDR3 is TGTGCCAGTAGCCGGGAGAGGGGAGAGACTAACTATGGCTACACCTTC. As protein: CASSRERGETNYGYTF.